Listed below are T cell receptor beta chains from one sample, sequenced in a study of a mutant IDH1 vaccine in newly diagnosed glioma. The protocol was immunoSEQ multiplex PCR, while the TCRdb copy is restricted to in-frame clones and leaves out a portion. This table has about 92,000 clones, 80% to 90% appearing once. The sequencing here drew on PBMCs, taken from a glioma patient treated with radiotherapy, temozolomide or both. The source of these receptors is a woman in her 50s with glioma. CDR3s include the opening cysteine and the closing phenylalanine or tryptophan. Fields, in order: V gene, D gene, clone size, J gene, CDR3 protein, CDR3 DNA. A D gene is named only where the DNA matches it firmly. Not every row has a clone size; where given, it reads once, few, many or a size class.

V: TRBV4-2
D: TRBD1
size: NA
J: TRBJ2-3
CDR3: CASSGRDSSTDTQYF
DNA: TGTGCCAGCAGCGGAAGGGACAGTAGCACAGATACGCAGTATTTT

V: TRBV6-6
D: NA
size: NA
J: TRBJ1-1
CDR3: CATGQITEAFF
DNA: TGTGCCACTGGGCAGATCACTGAAGCTTTCTTT

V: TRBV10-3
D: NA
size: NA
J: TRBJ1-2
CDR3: CAISDGRLNYGYTF
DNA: TGTGCCATCAGTGATGGGCGGCTAAACTATGGCTACACCTTC

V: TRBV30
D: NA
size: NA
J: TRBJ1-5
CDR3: CAWNPGVGGNQPQHF
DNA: TGTGCCTGGAATCCCGGGGTAGGCGGCAATCAGCCCCAGCATTTT

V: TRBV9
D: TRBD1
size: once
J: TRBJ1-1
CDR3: CASSVGMTGQGDTEAFF
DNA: TGTGCCAGCAGCGTAGGGATGACGGGACAGGGAGACACTGAAGCTTTCTTT

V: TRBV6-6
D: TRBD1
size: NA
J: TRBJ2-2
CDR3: CASNRQGGGTGELFF
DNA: TGTGCCAGCAATCGACAGGGGGGTGGCACCGGGGAGCTGTTTTTT

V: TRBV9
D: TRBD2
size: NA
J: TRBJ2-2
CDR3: CASSVASLAGGYGELFF
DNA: TGTGCCAGCAGCGTAGCTAGCCTAGCGGGGGGATACGGGGAGCTGTTTTTT

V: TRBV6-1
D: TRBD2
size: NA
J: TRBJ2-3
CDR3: CASSPGRGGTDTQYF
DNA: TGTGCCAGCAGTCCCGGGCGGGGGGGCACAGATACGCAGTATTTT

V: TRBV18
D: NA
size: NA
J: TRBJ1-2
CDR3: CASSPEVQNYGYTF
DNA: TGTGCCAGCTCACCGGAAGTGCAAAACTATGGCTACACCTTC

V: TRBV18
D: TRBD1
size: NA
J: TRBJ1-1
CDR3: CASSPQGAEGAFF
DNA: TGTGCCAGCTCACCACAGGGGGCGGAAGGAGCTTTCTTT

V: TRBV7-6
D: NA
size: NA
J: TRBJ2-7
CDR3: CASSLEFAGTAPYEQYF
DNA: TGTGCCAGCAGCTTGGAGTTCGCCGGGACGGCCCCCTACGAGCAGTACTTC

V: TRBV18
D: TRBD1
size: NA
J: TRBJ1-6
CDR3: CASSPGQGNSPLHF
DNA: TGTGCCAGCTCACCAGGACAGGGCAATTCACCCCTCCACTTT

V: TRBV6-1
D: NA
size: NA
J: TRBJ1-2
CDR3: CASRATGPYGYTF
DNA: TGTGCCAGCAGGGCGACAGGTCCCTATGGCTACACCTTC

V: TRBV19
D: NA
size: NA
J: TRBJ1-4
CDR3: CASSARTGEKLFF
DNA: TGTGCCAGTAGCGCTCGGACGGGGGAAAAACTGTTTTTT

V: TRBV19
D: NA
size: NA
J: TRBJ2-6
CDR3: CASREGRPPSGANVLTF
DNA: TGTGCCAGTAGAGAGGGCAGGCCCCCCTCTGGGGCCAACGTCCTGACTTTC

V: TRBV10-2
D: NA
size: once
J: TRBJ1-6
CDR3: CASSEQGSVDLHF
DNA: TGCGCCAGCAGTGAGCAGGGTTCAGTCGACCTCCACTTT

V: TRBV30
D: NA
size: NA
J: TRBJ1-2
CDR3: CAWSGWRGYTF
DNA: TGTGCCTGGAGTGGGTGGCGGGGCTACACCTTC

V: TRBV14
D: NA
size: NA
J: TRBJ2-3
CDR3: CASSPRTDTQYF
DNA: TGTGCCAGCAGCCCCAGGACAGATACGCAGTATTTT

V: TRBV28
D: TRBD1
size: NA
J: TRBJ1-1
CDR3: CASSLWEGAVGNTEAFF
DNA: TGTGCCAGCAGTTTATGGGAGGGGGCGGTAGGGAACACTGAAGCTTTCTTT

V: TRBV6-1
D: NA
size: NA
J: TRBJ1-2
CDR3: CASSEGSRQGRGYTF
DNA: TGTGCCAGCAGTGAAGGGAGTAGGCAGGGCCGTGGCTACACCTTC

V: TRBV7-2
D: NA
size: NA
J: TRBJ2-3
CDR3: CASSFMGLSRLRSTDTQYF
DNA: TGTGCCAGCAGCTTCATGGGGTTGAGCAGGCTTAGAAGCACAGATACGCAGTATTTT

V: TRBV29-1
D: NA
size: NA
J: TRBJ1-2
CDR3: CSVAGGATANYGYTF
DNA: TGCAGCGTTGCGGGGGGAGCCACAGCTAACTATGGCTACACCTTC

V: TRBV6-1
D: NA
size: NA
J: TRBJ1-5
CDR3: CASSGSTGNQPQHF
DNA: TGTGCCAGCAGTGGCTCTACGGGCAATCAGCCCCAGCATTTT

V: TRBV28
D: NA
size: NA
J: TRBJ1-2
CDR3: CATRMNYGYTF
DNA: TGTGCCACCCGAATGAACTATGGCTACACCTTC

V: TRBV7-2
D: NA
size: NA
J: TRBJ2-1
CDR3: CASSLIPSYNEQFF
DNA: TGTGCCAGCAGCTTAATCCCCTCCTACAATGAGCAGTTCTTC

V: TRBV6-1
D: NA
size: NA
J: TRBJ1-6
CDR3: CASNPGVSYNSPLHF
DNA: TGTGCCAGCAACCCCGGGGTCTCCTATAATTCACCCCTCCACTTT

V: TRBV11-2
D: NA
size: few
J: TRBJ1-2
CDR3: CASSPDGSNYGYTF
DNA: TGTGCCAGCAGCCCCGATGGTAGTAATTATGGCTACACCTTC

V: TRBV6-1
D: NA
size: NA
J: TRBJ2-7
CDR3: CASSDLTGLSYEQYF
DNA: TGTGCCAGCAGTGACCTTACGGGACTCAGCTACGAGCAGTACTTC